The next 5 T cell receptor beta chains were all read from a single sample in a study of shared clonotypes between healthy human individuals. Here immunoSEQ multiplex PCR was the method, and the copy in TCRdb shows in-frame clones only, minus some. The sample has some 2 million clones, roughly 96% seen once; the top ten hold roughly 0.13%. The sample taken for sequencing was naive CD4+ T cells sorted from blood. Subset given: CD45RA+ positively selected. The receptors stem from a young man in good health.

This clone was observed a single time. CDR3 coding DNA: TGTGCCAGCTCACCACCGGTCAGACGGGGATACAATGAGCAGTTCTTC. This translates into CASSPPVRRGYNEQFF. This chain links TRBV18 with TRBJ2-1, with TRBD2 as a possible D gene (5 bases). This CDR3 has 16 amino acids. Deletions cut 0 bases from V and 4 bases from J, with 13 bases between. Germline V gene sequence: CDR1 KGHSH, CDR2 LQKENI.

A note on this clone: The same CDR3 arises from other DNA sequences in this sample as well. The J gene is TRBJ1-1, the V gene TRBV6-5; D perhaps matches TRBD1 (5 bases). With 3 bases removed from V and 2 bases from J, the gap between germline ends came to 7 bases. The CDR3 contains 13 residues. The germline V gene encodes CDR1 MNHEY and CDR2 SVGAGI. The CDR3 region is CASSYQGNTEAFF. The CDR3 DNA follows: TGTGCCAGCAGTTATCAGGGAAACACTGAAGCTTTCTTT.

In this sample, this clone turned up a few times. This chain connects TRBV29-1 to TRBJ1-1, with a possible D match to TRBD1 (5 bases). Germline V gives CDR1 SQVTM, CDR2 ANQGSEA. V was pared by 3 bases and J by 4 bases, with 15 bases between. CDR3 size: 14 residues. The CDR3 protein is CSVDRGRKGTEAFF. The CDR3 DNA sequence: TGCAGCGTTGACCGGGGACGAAAGGGCACTGAAGCTTTCTTT.

The chain uses TRBV27 and TRBJ1-5; D gene uncertain. The CDR3 sequence is 14 residues long. The ends were cut back, 2 bases at V and 2 bases at J, with 7 bases in the middle. Germline V gene sequence: CDR1 MNHEY, CDR2 SMNVEV (reference sequence). The CDR3: CASSLERGNQPQHF. CDR3 DNA: TGTGCCAGCAGTTTAGAACGGGGCAATCAGCCCCAGCATTTT.

The genes are TRBV4-3 and TRBJ1-5, with D perhaps matching TRBD1 (5 bases). V gave up 5 bases and J gave up 6 bases, with 11 bases separating them. CDR1 is LGHNA, CDR2 YSLEER, per germline. The length of the CDR3 is 13 residues. This chain's CDR3 is CASSADMAQPQHF. For the CDR3, the DNA is TGCGCCAGCAGCGCGGACATGGCTCAGCCCCAGCATTTT.